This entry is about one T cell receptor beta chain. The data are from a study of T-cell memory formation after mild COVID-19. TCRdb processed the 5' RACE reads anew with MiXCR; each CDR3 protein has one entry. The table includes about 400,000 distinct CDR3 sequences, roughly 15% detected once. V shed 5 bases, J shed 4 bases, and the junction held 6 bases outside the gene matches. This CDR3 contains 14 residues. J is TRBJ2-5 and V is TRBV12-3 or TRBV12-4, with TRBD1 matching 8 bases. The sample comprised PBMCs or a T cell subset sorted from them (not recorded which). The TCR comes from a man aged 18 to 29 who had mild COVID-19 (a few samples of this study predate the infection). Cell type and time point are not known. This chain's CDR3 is CASSAQGARETQYF. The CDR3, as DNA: TGTGCCAGCAGTGCTCAGGGGGCGAGAGAGACCCAGTACTTC.